Listed here is a single T cell receptor (beta chain). The CDR3 totals 16 residues. Trimming took off 0 bases at V and 2 bases at J, with 15 bases between the two ends. The germline V gene encodes CDR1 SGHRS and CDR2 YFSETQ. The sample originates from a study of CD8 T cells in Susac syndrome. When the RNA was reverse transcribed, random hexamers were used with an input of roughly 0.45 to 1 ug. Amplification of TCR beta CDR3 spanned 54 Vbeta and 13 Jbeta via immunoSEQ multiplex PCR. MiXCR, applied by TCRdb to the immunoSEQ multiplex PCR reads, yields one record per CDR3 protein. This sample has about 400,000 distinct CDR3 sequences, with around 85% found just once. TCR beta sequences were obtained from blood CD8+ and CD4+ T cells.

The origin of this receptor is a human donor with multiple sclerosis. The sequencing input was CD8+ T cells from PBMCs. This sequence joins TRBV5-1 and TRBJ2-7; no reliable D call. CDR3 bases: TGCGCCAGCAGCTTGGCCGCGGCGACTCAAACCTACGAGCAGTACTTC. As protein: CASSLAAATQTYEQYF.